The 30 T cell receptor beta chains in this list originate from one sample, sequenced in a study of T cells after yellow fever vaccination. MiXCR, run by TCRdb on the 5' RACE reads, gives a single entry per CDR3 protein. The sample lists some 240,000 distinct CDR3 sequences, less than 3.5% occurring once. Sample: CD4+ T cells sorted from PBMCs, taken 10 days after the yellow fever booster vaccination. The receptors were sampled from a man aged 18 to 35 who received the YFV17D yellow fever vaccine.

This clonotype was detected ten times or more. V is TRBV12-3 or TRBV12-4 and J is TRBJ2-2, with D unclear. The CDR3 length is 14 residues. Trimming cost V 4 bases and J 0 bases, with 6 bases left between them. The CDR3 region is CASSSPANTGELFF. The CDR3 DNA follows: TGTGCCAGCAGTTCCCCAGCGAACACCGGGGAGCTGTTTTTT.

This clonotype was detected many times. The chain joins TRBV6-2 or TRBV6-3 to TRBJ1-1, with unresolved D. CDR1 and CDR2 from the germline V gene are MNHEY and SVGEGT. CDR3 length equals 17 residues. The V gene lost 6 bases and the J gene lost 4 bases, with 24 bases spanning the gap. This chain's CDR3 is CASSSSHTGSTPTEAFF. CDR3 DNA sequence: TGTGCCAGCAGCTCCAGCCACACGGGGTCCACCCCCACTGAAGCTTTCTTT.

The gene calls are TRBV5-1 and TRBJ2-1; possibly TRBD1 for D (6 bases). V was shortened by 9 bases and J by 4 bases, with 14 bases between the two germline ends. This CDR3 is 13 amino acids long. Germline V CDR1 and CDR2: SGHRS, YFSETQ. The CDR3: CATTRRGYNEQFF. The CDR3 DNA follows: TGCGCCACCACGAGAAGGGGGTACAATGAGCAGTTCTTC.

The chain has TRBV12-3 or TRBV12-4 and TRBJ1-1; D is ambiguous. The V gene lost 3 bases and the J gene lost 5 bases, with 16 bases spanning the gap. The CDR3 runs 15 residues. CDR3 sequence (DNA): TGTGCCAGCAGTTTCTGGCTTTCGTTAGGTACTGAAGCTTTCTTT. Translating it yields CASSFWLSLGTEAFF.

The V and J genes are TRBV6-2 or TRBV6-3 and TRBJ2-6, with D maybe TRBD2 (6 bases). Trimming stripped 6 bases from V and 2 bases from J, with 11 bases between. This CDR3 is 15 amino acids long. Germline values: CDR1 MNHEY, CDR2 SVGEGT. CDR3 sequence reads: CASSDGSAGANVLTF. The CDR3 nucleotides read TGTGCCAGCAGCGACGGGAGTGCTGGGGCCAACGTCCTGACTTTC.

V usage is TRBV5-4 and J usage is TRBJ2-5, with no clear D. Germline-derived CDR1 and CDR2 are SGHNT and YYREEE (reference sequence). There are 14 residues in the CDR3. Trimming left V 0 bases short and J 5 bases short, with 11 bases between. Here the CDR3 reads CASSLDPGGETQYF. Here the CDR3 DNA reads TGTGCCAGCAGCTTGGACCCGGGTGGGGAGACCCAGTACTTC.

This clonotype was seen at least ten times. The chain joins TRBV7-2 to TRBJ1-1, with D perhaps matching TRBD1 (6 bases). CDR1 and CDR2 from the germline V gene are SGHTA and FQGNSA. V was clipped by 3 bases and J by 5 bases, with 13 bases between them. CDR3 length equals 14 residues. The CDR3 sequence is CASSLGGATTEAFF. The CDR3 DNA is TGTGCCAGCAGCTTGGGGGGGGCGACGACTGAAGCTTTCTTT.

This clonotype was observed a handful of times. This chain joins TRBV10-3 and TRBJ2-1; D is possibly TRBD2 (6 bases). The CDR3 spans 15 residues. The V end was cut by 3 bases, the J end by 9 bases, with 18 bases between. Germline values: CDR1 ENHRY, CDR2 SYGVKD. CDR3 amino acids: CAISDARDSGTEQFF. The CDR3 DNA sequence: TGTGCCATCAGTGACGCCAGGGACTCAGGCACTGAGCAGTTCTTC.

This clonotype was seen more than once but under ten times. The chain joins TRBV5-6 to TRBJ1-2, with a weak D call TRBD1 (5 bases). With 2 bases removed from V and 4 bases from J, the gap between germline ends came to 9 bases. The germline V gene has CDR1 SGHDT and CDR2 YYEEEE. The CDR3 contains 13 residues. Here the CDR3 reads CASSLKGPYGYTF. CDR3 coding DNA: TGTGCCAGCAGCTTAAAGGGGCCCTATGGCTACACCTTC.

This clonotype occurred many times. The CDR3 nucleotides read TGTGCCAGCAGCCGTTCCCATGGGGGAGATACGCAGTATTTT. It specifies CASSRSHGGDTQYF. The rearrangement uses TRBV3-1 and TRBJ2-3; the D gene could be TRBD1 or TRBD2 (5 bases each). V lost 4 bases to trimming and J lost 5 bases, with 13 bases between them. The CDR3 length is 14 residues. Per the germline V gene, CDR1 is LGHDT and CDR2 is YNNKEL (reference sequence).

With regard to this clonotype: At one end the junction does not follow the germline gene, possibly because of a read error. The chain recombines TRBV27 with TRBJ1-2; D is perhaps TRBD1 (6 bases). Germline assignment: CDR1 MNHEY and CDR2 SMNVEV (reference sequence). The CDR3 runs 12 residues. The chain's CDR3 is CASNFRGYSCHF. For the CDR3, the DNA is TGTGCCAGCAATTTCAGGGGATACAGCTGTCACTTC.

This chain joins TRBV19 and TRBJ1-2; TRBD1 matches 7 bases. Trimming at V came to 5 bases and at J to 7 bases, leaving 4 bases not matched to a gene. CDR3 length equals 12 residues. Germline CDR1 is LNHDA and CDR2 is SQIVND (reference sequence). The CDR3 sequence is CASSPKGAGYTF. As DNA, the CDR3 is TGTGCCAGTAGTCCCAAGGGGGCTGGCTACACCTTC.

The V and J genes are TRBV6-5 and TRBJ1-5; no clear D. Trimming removed 2 bases from V and 2 bases from J, with 7 bases in between. Germline V CDR1 and CDR2: MNHEY, SVGAGI. The CDR3 runs 14 residues. CDR3 in DNA: TGTGCCAGCAGTTACCGGGGTCGCAATCAGCCCCAGCATTTT. Translation: CASSYRGRNQPQHF.

This clonotype was counted a few times. The rearrangement uses TRBV6-2 or TRBV6-3 and TRBJ1-3; D possibly corresponds to TRBD1 (5 bases). V lost 3 bases and J 3 bases, leaving 12 bases between the germline ends. CDR1 is MNHEY and CDR2 is SVGEGT in the germline V gene. The CDR3 is 15 residues long. The CDR3 here is CASSYPSGYGNTIYF. For the CDR3, the DNA is TGTGCCAGCAGTTATCCGTCAGGGTATGGAAACACCATATATTTT.

The rearrangement joins TRBV25-1 to TRBJ2-2; D not resolved. Germline V CDR1 and CDR2: MGHDK, SYGVNS. Trimming shortened V by 1 base and J by 0 bases, and 12 bases separated the two germline ends. The CDR3 sequence is 17 residues long. This CDR3 is CASSESFSGTNTGELFF. The CDR3 DNA sequence: TGTGCCAGCAGTGAATCCTTTAGTGGCACGAACACCGGGGAGCTGTTTTTT.

Turning to this clonotype: Just one base apart from a much larger clone, this may be a read error. J is TRBJ2-3 and V is TRBV20-1, with D tentatively TRBD1 (5 bases). Trimming shortened V by 0 bases and J by 4 bases, and 14 bases separated the two germline ends. CDR3 size: 15 residues. Per the germline V gene, CDR1 is DFQATT and CDR2 is SNEGSKA (reference sequence). The CDR3 loop is CSARDGPRVADTQYF. The DNA of the CDR3 is TGCAGTGCTAGAGATGGGCCCAGGGTGGCAGATACGCAGTATTTT.

This clonotype was counted a few times. The V and J genes are TRBV29-1 and TRBJ1-1; D is unresolved. The CDR3 is made up of 13 amino acids. The germline V and J ends were trimmed by 0 bases and 4 bases, with 9 bases remaining between them. The germline CDR1 and CDR2 sequences are SQVTM and ANQGSEA. The CDR3 nucleotides read TGCAGCGTTGAAGATCCGGGTTTCACTGAAGCTTTCTTT. Protein product: CSVEDPGFTEAFF.

The chain employs TRBV10-3 and TRBJ2-3; TRBD2 might be the D (5 bases). The germline gives CDR1 ENHRY, CDR2 SYGVKD. CDR3 size: 14 residues. V lost 5 bases to trimming and J lost 2 bases, with 11 bases between them. For the CDR3, the DNA is TGTGCCATCAGTAAGACGGGAACCACAGATACGCAGTATTTT. Translated, it gives CAISKTGTTDTQYF.

This chain links TRBV5-5 with TRBJ1-1, with a weak D call TRBD1 (6 bases). Trimming shortened V by 5 bases and J by 1 base, and 15 bases separated the two germline ends. This CDR3 has 15 amino acids. The V gene's germline CDR1 is SGHKS and CDR2 YYEKEE (reference sequence). CDR3 DNA sequence: TGTGCCAGCAGGGGGTTACAGGGTTCGAACACTGAAGCTTTCTTT. Encoded protein: CASRGLQGSNTEAFF.

In this sample, this clonotype turned up many times. The rearrangement links TRBV9 to TRBJ2-1, with TRBD2 matching 8 bases. Germline CDR1 SGDLS, CDR2 YYNGEE. The CDR3 is 13 amino acids. The trim removed 6 bases at V and 9 bases at J, leaving 8 bases unmatched. CDR3 coding DNA: TGTGCCAGCACACCGGGACTAGAGATTGAGCAGTTCTTC. It is translated as CASTPGLEIEQFF.

This clonotype appeared many times. The chain employs TRBV2 and TRBJ1-1; possibly TRBD1 for D (6 bases). Germline CDR1 reads SNHLY; CDR2 reads FYNNEI. This CDR3 is 14 amino acids long. With 5 bases removed from V and 3 bases from J, the gap between germline ends came to 13 bases. The CDR3 DNA sequence: TGTGCCAGCAGTCAACAGGGACACTACACTGAAGCTTTCTTT. Translation: CASSQQGHYTEAFF.

This clonotype was counted only a few times. The chain combines TRBV20-1 with TRBJ1-2; D is ambiguous. This CDR3 comprises 12 residues. V lost 0 bases, J lost 0 bases, and 2 bases lay in between. From germline, CDR1 is DFQATT and CDR2 SNEGSKA (reference sequence). CDR3: CSAREPNYGYTF. The CDR3 nucleotides read TGCAGTGCTAGAGAACCTAACTATGGCTACACCTTC.

The V call is TRBV11-1, the J call TRBJ2-4; D possibly uses TRBD1 or TRBD2 (6 bases each). CDR3 length: 13 amino acids. The V gene's germline CDR1 is SGHAT and CDR2 FQDESV (reference sequence). Deletions cut 5 bases from V and 9 bases from J, with 14 bases between. The CDR3 coding sequence is TGTGCCAGCAGCACTCCCCCGGGGGCCATTCAGTACTTC. It codes for CASSTPPGAIQYF.

This clonotype came up a few times. V usage is TRBV19 and J usage is TRBJ1-3; no clear D. Germline assignment: CDR1 LNHDA and CDR2 SQIVND (reference sequence). Trimming removed 3 bases from V and 3 bases from J, with 12 bases in between. This CDR3 contains 15 residues. In nucleotides, the CDR3 is TGTGCCAGTAGTATCCGGGGAGGATTTGGAAACACCATATATTTT. Amino acid sequence: CASSIRGGFGNTIYF.

In regard to this clonotype: One end of the junction is discordant with germline, which a read error may explain. The V and J genes are TRBV12-3 or TRBV12-4 and TRBJ2-5; no clear D. The CDR3 loop spans 12 amino acids. The CDR3 protein is CASSPLRTAVAF. The CDR3 bases are TGTGCCAGCAGCCCGCTCCGGACGGCGGTCGCCTTC.

This clonotype showed up many times. The chain joins TRBV5-1 to TRBJ1-4; the D gene is possibly TRBD1 (5 bases). This CDR3 is 15 amino acids long. Germline CDR1 SGHRS, CDR2 YFSETQ. V dropped 2 bases and J dropped 5 bases, with 13 bases sitting between them. In nucleotides, the CDR3 is TGCGCCAGCAGCTTACTCGGGACGGAGAATGAAAAACTGTTTTTT. Protein: CASSLLGTENEKLFF.

This chain uses TRBV5-1 with TRBJ2-7; D possibly corresponds to TRBD1 (6 bases). CDR1 is SGHRS and CDR2 is YFSETQ in the germline V gene. This CDR3 contains 15 residues. The germline V and J ends were trimmed by 1 base and 4 bases, with 15 bases remaining between them. The CDR3, as DNA: TGCGCCAGCAGCTTGTACCCAGGGGCGAGATACGAGCAGTACTTC. Its translation: CASSLYPGARYEQYF.

This clonotype was seen only a few times. The CDR3 DNA sequence: TGCAGCGTTGATACCGCGTATGGCTACACCTTC. Protein sequence: CSVDTAYGYTF. This chain connects TRBV29-1 to TRBJ1-2; D unclear. V was trimmed by 3 bases and J by 5 bases, leaving 7 bases between them. This CDR3 region has 11 residues. Germline-derived CDR1 and CDR2 are SQVTM and ANQGSEA.

Many counts were recorded for this clonotype. V usage is TRBV20-1 and J usage is TRBJ2-7; D possibly corresponds to TRBD1 (6 bases). This CDR3 has 14 amino acids. The ends were cut back, 0 bases at V and 2 bases at J, with 11 bases in the middle. The germline V gene has CDR1 DFQATT and CDR2 SNEGSKA (reference sequence). CDR3: CSARDATGAYEQYF. The CDR3 DNA sequence: TGCAGTGCTAGAGATGCGACAGGAGCCTACGAGCAGTACTTC.

This clonotype turned up a few times. The chain is built from TRBV12-3 or TRBV12-4 and TRBJ2-4; 7 nucleotides line up with TRBD1. This CDR3 region has 12 residues. The CDR3 loop reads CEGAVAKNIQYF. The CDR3 DNA reads TGTGAGGGGGCCGTAGCCAAAAACATTCAGTACTTC.